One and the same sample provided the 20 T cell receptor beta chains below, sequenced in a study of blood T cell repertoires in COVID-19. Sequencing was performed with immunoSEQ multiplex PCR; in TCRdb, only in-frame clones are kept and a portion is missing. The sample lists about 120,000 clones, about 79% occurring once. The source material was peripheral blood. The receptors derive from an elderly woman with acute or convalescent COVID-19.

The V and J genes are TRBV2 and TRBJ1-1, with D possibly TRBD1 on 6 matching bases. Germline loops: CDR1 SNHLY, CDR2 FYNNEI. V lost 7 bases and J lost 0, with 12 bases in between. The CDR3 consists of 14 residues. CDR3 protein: CASTQQGVNTEAFF. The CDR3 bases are TGTGCCAGCACCCAACAGGGAGTGAACACTGAAGCTTTCTTT. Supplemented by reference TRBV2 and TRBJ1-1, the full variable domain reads EPEVTQTPSHQVTQMGQEVILRCVPISNHLYFYWYRQILGQKVEFLVSFYNNEISEKSEIFDDQFSVERPDGSNFTLKIRSTKLEDSAMYFCASTQQGVNTEAFFGQGTRLTVV.

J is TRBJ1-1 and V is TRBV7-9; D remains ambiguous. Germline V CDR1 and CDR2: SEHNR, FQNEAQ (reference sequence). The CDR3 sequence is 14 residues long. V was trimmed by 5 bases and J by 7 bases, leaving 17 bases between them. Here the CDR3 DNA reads TGTGCCAGCAGCCCTAGCCCCCTCGGACGTGAAGCTTTCTTT. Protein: CASSPSPLGREAFF.

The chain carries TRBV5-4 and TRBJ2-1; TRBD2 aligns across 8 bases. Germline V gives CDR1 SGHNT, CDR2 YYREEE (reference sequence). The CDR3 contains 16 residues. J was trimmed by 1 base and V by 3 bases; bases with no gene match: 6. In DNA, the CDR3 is TGTGCCAGCAGCTCGGGGGGGGACGGATCCTACAATGAGCAGTTCTTC. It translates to CASSSGGDGSYNEQFF. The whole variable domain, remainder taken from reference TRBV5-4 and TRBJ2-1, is ETGVTQSPTHLIKTRGQQVTLRCSSQSGHNTVSWYQQALGQGPQFIFQYYREEENGRGNFPPRFSGLQFPNYSSELNVNALELDDSALYLCASSSGGDGSYNEQFFGPGTRLTVL.

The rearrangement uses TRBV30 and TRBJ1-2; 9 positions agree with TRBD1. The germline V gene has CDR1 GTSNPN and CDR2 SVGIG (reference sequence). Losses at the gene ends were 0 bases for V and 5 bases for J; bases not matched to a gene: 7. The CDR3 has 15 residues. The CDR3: CAWSVGLGQGYGYTF. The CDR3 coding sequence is TGTGCCTGGAGTGTGGGGTTGGGACAGGGTTATGGCTACACCTTC.

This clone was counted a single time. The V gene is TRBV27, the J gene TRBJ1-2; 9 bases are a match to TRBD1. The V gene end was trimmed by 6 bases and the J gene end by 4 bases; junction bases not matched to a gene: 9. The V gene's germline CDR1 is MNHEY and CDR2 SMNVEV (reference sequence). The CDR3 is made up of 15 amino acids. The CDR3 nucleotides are TGTGCCAGCAGACCGGCGGGACAGGGTATCTATGGCTACACCTTC. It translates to CASRPAGQGIYGYTF.

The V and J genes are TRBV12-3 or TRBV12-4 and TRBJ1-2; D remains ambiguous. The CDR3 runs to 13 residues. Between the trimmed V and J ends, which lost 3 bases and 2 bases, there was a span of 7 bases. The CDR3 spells CASSLQMNYGYTF. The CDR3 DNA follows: TGTGCCAGCAGTTTGCAGATGAACTATGGCTACACCTTC.

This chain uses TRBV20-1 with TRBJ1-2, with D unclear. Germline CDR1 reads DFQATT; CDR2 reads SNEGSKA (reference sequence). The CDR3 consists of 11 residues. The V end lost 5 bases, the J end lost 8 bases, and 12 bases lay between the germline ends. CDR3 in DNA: TGCAGTGCTGGGGAGGATAGAGGCTACACCTTC. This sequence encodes CSAGEDRGYTF.

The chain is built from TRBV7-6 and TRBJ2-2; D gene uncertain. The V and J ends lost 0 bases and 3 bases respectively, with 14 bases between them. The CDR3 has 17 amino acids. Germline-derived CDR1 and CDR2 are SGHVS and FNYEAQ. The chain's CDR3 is CASSLALSPRYTGELFF. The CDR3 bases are TGTGCCAGCAGCTTAGCTTTGAGTCCCCGGTACACCGGGGAGCTGTTTTTT.

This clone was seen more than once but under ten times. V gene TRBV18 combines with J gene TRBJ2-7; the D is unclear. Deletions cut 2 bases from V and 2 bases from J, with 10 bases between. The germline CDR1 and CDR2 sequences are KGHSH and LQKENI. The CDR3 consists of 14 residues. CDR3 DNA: TGTGCCAGCTCACCAAGCAGGCCCCCCTACGAGCAGTACTTC. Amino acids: CASSPSRPPYEQYF.

For the CDR3, the DNA is TGTGCCAGCAGCCAATCGGGACTCGAAGAGACCCAGTACTTC. Its translation: CASSQSGLEETQYF. The chain carries TRBV3-1 (or the pseudogene TRBV3-2) and TRBJ2-5, with D possibly TRBD2 on 6 matching bases. Trimming cost V 2 bases and J 3 bases, with 10 bases left between them. The CDR3 is 14 amino acids. CDR1 and CDR2 from the germline V gene are LGHDT and YNNKEL (reference sequence).

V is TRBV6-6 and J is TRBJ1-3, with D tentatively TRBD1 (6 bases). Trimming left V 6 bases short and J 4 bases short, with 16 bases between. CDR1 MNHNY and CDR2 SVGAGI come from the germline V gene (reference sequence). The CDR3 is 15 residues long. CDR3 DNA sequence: TGTGCCAGCAGCCACCGTACAGGGTCGGGAAACACCATATATTTT. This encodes CASSHRTGSGNTIYF.

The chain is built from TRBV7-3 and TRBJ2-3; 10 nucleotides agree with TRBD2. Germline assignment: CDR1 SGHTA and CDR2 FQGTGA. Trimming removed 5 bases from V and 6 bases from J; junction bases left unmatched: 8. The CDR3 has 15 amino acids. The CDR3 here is CASSNQAGGPDTQYF. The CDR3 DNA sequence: TGTGCCAGCAGCAACCAAGCGGGGGGGCCCGATACGCAGTATTTT.

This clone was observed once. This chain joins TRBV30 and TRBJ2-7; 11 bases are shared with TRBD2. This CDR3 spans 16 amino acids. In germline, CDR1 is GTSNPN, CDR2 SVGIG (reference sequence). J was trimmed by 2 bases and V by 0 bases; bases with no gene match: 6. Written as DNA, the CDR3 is TGTGCCTGGAGTGTAGGGACTAGCGGTTTAGCCTACGAGCAGTACTTC. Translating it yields CAWSVGTSGLAYEQYF.

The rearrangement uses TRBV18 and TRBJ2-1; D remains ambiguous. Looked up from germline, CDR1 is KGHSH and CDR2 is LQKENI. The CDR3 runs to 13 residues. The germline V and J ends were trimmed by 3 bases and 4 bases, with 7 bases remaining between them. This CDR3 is CASSPLNYNEQFF. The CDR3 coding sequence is TGTGCCAGCTCACCTCTAAATTACAATGAGCAGTTCTTC.

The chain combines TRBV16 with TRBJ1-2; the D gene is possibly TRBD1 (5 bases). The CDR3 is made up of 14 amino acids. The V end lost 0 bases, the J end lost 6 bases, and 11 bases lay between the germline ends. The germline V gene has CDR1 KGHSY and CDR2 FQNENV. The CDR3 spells CASSQSAGTHGYTF. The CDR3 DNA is TGTGCCAGCAGCCAATCCGCGGGGACCCATGGCTACACCTTC.

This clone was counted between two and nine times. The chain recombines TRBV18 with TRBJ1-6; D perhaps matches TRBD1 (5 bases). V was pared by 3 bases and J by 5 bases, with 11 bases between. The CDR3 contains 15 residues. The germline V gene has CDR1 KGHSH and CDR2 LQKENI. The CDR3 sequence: CASSPGQGNNSPLHF. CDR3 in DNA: TGTGCCAGCTCACCCGGGCAGGGTAATAATTCACCCCTCCACTTT.

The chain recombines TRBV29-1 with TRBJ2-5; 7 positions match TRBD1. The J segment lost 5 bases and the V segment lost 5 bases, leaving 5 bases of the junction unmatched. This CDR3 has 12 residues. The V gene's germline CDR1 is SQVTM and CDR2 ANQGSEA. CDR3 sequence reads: CSVLGQWETQYF. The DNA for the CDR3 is TGCAGCGTTTTGGGACAGTGGGAGACCCAGTACTTC.

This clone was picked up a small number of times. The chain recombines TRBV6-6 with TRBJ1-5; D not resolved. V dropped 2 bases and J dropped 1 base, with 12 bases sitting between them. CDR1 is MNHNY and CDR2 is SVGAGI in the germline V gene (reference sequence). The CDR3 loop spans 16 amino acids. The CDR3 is CASSYGAVGSNQPQHF. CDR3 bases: TGTGCCAGCAGTTACGGAGCGGTTGGGAGCAATCAGCCCCAGCATTTT.

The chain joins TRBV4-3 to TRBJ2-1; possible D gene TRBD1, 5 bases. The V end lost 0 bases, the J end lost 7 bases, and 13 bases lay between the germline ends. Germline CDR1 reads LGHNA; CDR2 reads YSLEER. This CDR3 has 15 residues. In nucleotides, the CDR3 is TGCGCCAGCAGCCAAGACGGGCCCCCAGGGAATGAGCAGTTCTTC. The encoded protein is CASSQDGPPGNEQFF.

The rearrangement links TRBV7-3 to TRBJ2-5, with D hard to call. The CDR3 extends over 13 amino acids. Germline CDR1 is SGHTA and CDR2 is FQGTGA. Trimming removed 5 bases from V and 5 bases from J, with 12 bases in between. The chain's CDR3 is CASSPSPQETQYF. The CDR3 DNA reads TGTGCCAGCAGCCCCTCCCCCCAGGAGACCCAGTACTTC. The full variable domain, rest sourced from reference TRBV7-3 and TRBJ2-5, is GAGVSQTPSNKVTEKGKYVELRCDPISGHTALYWYRQSLGQGPEFLIYFQGTGAADDSGLPNDRFFAVRPEGSVSTLKIQRTERGDSAVYLCASSPSPQETQYFGPGTRLLVL.